These 30 T cell receptor beta chains were all obtained from the same sample, sequenced in a study of cytomegalovirus exposure and HLA in healthy donors. The PCR was carried out with 60 Vbeta primers and 13 Jbeta primers. The table came from immunoSEQ multiplex PCR; TCRdb's copy has only in-frame clones and leaves some out. Its listing shows approximately 72,000 clones. The sequenced sample consisted of PBMCs. Receptors originate from a man aged 35-49 years in good health and CMV-seronegative.

The CDR3 region has the DNA TGTGCCAGCAGTGACGAGGAGACCCAGTACTTC. Its translation is CASSDEETQYF. The chain recombines TRBV6-4 with TRBJ2-5, with D uncertain. This CDR3 has 11 residues. Germline assignment: CDR1 MRHNA and CDR2 SNTAGT. Trimming removed 2 bases at V and 5 bases at J, with 3 bases between.

According to its frequency, this clone is medium-sized. CDR3 sequence (DNA): TGTGCCAGCAGTGCCCATGGATTAGGGGCGAACACTGAAGCTTTCTTT. This gives the protein CASSAHGLGANTEAFF. This chain joins TRBV28 and TRBJ1-1, with D perhaps matching TRBD1 (5 bases). Deletions cut 5 bases from V and 1 base from J, with 17 bases between. The CDR3 loop spans 16 amino acids. Germline V lookup: CDR1 MDHEN, CDR2 SYDVKM.

The J gene is TRBJ1-2, the V gene TRBV27; D unclear. Trimming took 4 bases from V and 2 from J, leaving 8 bases between them. Germline V CDR1 and CDR2: MNHEY, SMNVEV (reference sequence). The CDR3 loop spans 13 amino acids. As DNA, the CDR3 is TGTGCCAGCAGTTGGAGCATCAACTATGGCTACACCTTC. Its protein product is CASSWSINYGYTF.

The chain carries TRBV9 and TRBJ1-2; TRBD1 aligns across 9 bases. CDR1 SGDLS and CDR2 YYNGEE come from the germline V gene. V lost 3 bases to trimming and J lost 4 bases; unmatched junction nucleotides: 4. The CDR3 consists of 14 residues. DNA for the CDR3: TGTGCCAGCAGCGCCGGGACAGGGCCCTATGGCTACACCTTC. This gives the protein CASSAGTGPYGYTF.

This chain joins TRBV9 and TRBJ1-3; weak D call: TRBD1 (5 bases). V lost 3 bases, J lost 0 bases, and 13 bases lay in between. Germline V gene data show CDR1 as SGDLS and CDR2 as YYNGEE. The CDR3 is 16 amino acids. CDR3 DNA sequence: TGTGCCAGCAGCGAGGACAAACAAAGCTCTGGAAACACCATATATTTT. Protein sequence: CASSEDKQSSGNTIYF.

This chain connects TRBV5-1 to TRBJ2-7, with TRBD1 as a possible D gene (6 bases). The CDR3 extends over 11 amino acids. V lost 6 bases to trimming and J lost 5 bases, with 9 bases between them. Germline V gene data show CDR1 as SGHRS and CDR2 as YFSETQ. CDR3 amino acids: CASNGGDEQYF. The CDR3 DNA sequence: TGCGCCAGCAATGGGGGCGACGAGCAGTACTTC.

This chain links TRBV5-1 with TRBJ1-1; tentative D call: TRBD1 (6 bases). Between the trimmed V and J ends, which lost 4 bases and 1 base, there was a span of 11 bases. Germline CDR1 is SGHRS and CDR2 is YFSETQ. This CDR3 is 14 amino acids long. The CDR3 DNA reads as TGCGCCAGCAGCGAAGGACAGCCGAACACTGAAGCTTTCTTT. Translation gives CASSEGQPNTEAFF.

The chain combines TRBV10-1 with TRBJ1-5; D is unresolved. Trimming cost V 2 bases and J 6 bases, with 8 bases left between them. The germline gives CDR1 WNHNN, CDR2 SYGVQD (reference sequence). The CDR3 contains 13 residues. The DNA for the CDR3 is TGCGCCAGCAGTGAGCGGGGTAGTCAGCCCCAGCATTTT. Translating gives CASSERGSQPQHF.

The rearrangement links TRBV5-5 to TRBJ2-2; TRBD2 matches at 7 bases. This CDR3 contains 16 residues. Germline-derived CDR1 and CDR2 are SGHKS and YYEKEE (reference sequence). Trimming took 5 bases from V and 0 from J; bases not matched to a gene: 7. The CDR3 bases are TGTGCCAGCAGTGGGGGGGGACCAGCGAACACCGGGGAGCTGTTTTTT. Protein product: CASSGGGPANTGELFF. The variable domain in full, completed from reference TRBV5-5 and TRBJ2-2, reads DAGVTQSPTHLIKTRGQQVTLRCSPISGHKSVSWYQQVLGQGPQFIFQYYEKEERGRGNFPDRFSARQFPNYSSELNVNALLLGDSALYLCASSGGGPANTGELFFGEGSRLTVL.

The rearrangement uses TRBV30 and TRBJ2-5; D is possibly TRBD1 (5 bases). Germline-derived CDR1 and CDR2 are GTSNPN and SVGIG (reference sequence). This CDR3 is 12 amino acids long. V was clipped by 6 bases and J by 0 bases, with 8 bases between them. The CDR3 nucleotides are TGTGCCTGTGGACACTACCAAGAGACCCAGTACTTC. Protein: CACGHYQETQYF.

The V gene is TRBV6-1, the J gene TRBJ1-1, with D unresolved. CDR1 and CDR2 (germline): MNHNS, SASEGT. The CDR3 covers 15 residues. V shed 5 bases and J shed 1 base, with 14 bases lying between them. The CDR3 region is CASSTMERRNTEAFF. In DNA, the CDR3 is TGTGCCAGCAGTACCATGGAGCGGAGGAACACTGAAGCTTTCTTT.

This chain joins TRBV7-6 and TRBJ1-5, with D possibly TRBD1 on 5 matching bases. The ends were cut back, 11 bases at V and 1 base at J, with 15 bases in the middle. The length of the CDR3 is 14 residues. The germline CDR1 and CDR2 sequences are SGHVS and FNYEAQ. In DNA form, the CDR3 reads TGTGCCGTAGCGGGGGGAGGGAGCAATCAGCCCCAGCATTTT. Protein: CAVAGGGSNQPQHF.

The chain carries TRBV10-3 and TRBJ1-6; 8 bases line up with TRBD1. There are 16 residues in the CDR3. Trimming took 0 bases from V and 11 from J; bases not matched to a gene: 9. Per the germline V gene, CDR1 is ENHRY and CDR2 is SYGVKD. DNA for the CDR3: TGTGCCATCAGTGAGTCGAATACAGGGGGTTCAACACCCCTCCACTTT. Residues: CAISESNTGGSTPLHF.

V gene TRBV5-1 combines with J gene TRBJ2-7, with TRBD1 matching 9 bases. Germline V lookup: CDR1 SGHRS, CDR2 YFSETQ. V was clipped by 5 bases and J by 9 bases; unmatched bases: 21. The CDR3 has 17 residues. The chain's CDR3 is CASSPREGQGNLRGQYF. The CDR3 DNA reads as TGCGCCAGCAGTCCGAGGGAGGGACAGGGCAACCTACGAGGGCAGTACTTC.

This chain connects TRBV6-1 to TRBJ2-1; 9 nucleotides match TRBD2. Germline-derived CDR1 and CDR2 are MNHNS and SASEGT. With 7 bases clipped from V and 1 base from J, the junction kept 2 bases outside the gene matches. This CDR3 is built from 14 residues. The CDR3 is CASIAGVSYNEQFF. CDR3 in DNA: TGTGCCAGCATAGCGGGGGTTTCCTACAATGAGCAGTTCTTC.

CDR3 nucleotide sequence: TGTGCCAGCAGCCGCGGGGGGGCAGGGAGGGGGACAGATACGCAGTATTTT. Translating gives CASSRGGAGRGTDTQYF. The chain joins TRBV28 to TRBJ2-3; the match to TRBD2 covers 9 bases. Trimming removed 6 bases from V and 3 bases from J; junction bases left unmatched: 13. The CDR3 is 17 residues long. Germline lookup yields CDR1 MDHEN and CDR2 SYDVKM.

This chain joins TRBV10-3 and TRBJ2-5; 7 bases map to TRBD1. The CDR3 extends over 14 amino acids. Germline loops: CDR1 ENHRY, CDR2 SYGVKD. J lost 7 bases, V lost 2 bases, and 7 bases had no gene match. DNA of the CDR3: TGTGCCATCAGTGAGACTGGACAGGATGGGACCCAGTACTTC. Translated, it gives CAISETGQDGTQYF.

V and J are TRBV6-1 and TRBJ2-3; D gene ambiguous. The V end lost 3 bases, the J end lost 2 bases, and 15 bases lay between the germline ends. The germline CDR1 and CDR2 sequences are MNHNS and SASEGT. This CDR3 is 16 amino acids long. CDR3 amino acids: CASSDWWAQFTDTQYF. In DNA form, the CDR3 reads TGTGCCAGCAGTGATTGGTGGGCCCAGTTCACAGATACGCAGTATTTT.

V and J are TRBV7-6 and TRBJ2-3; the D gene is possibly TRBD1 (5 bases). With 2 bases removed from V and 5 bases from J, the gap between germline ends came to 14 bases. CDR3 length equals 15 residues. CDR1 is SGHVS, CDR2 FNYEAQ, per germline. The CDR3 loop is CASSLRQTWRDTQYF. In nucleotides, the CDR3 is TGTGCCAGCAGCTTACGACAGACGTGGCGAGATACGCAGTATTTT.

The V and J genes are TRBV28 and TRBJ2-7; no definite D call. Germline V lookup: CDR1 MDHEN, CDR2 SYDVKM. The V end was cut by 7 bases, the J end by 0 bases, with 10 bases between. The CDR3 has 13 residues. CDR3 nucleotides: TGTGCCAGCAAGCGTCAAGTCTCCTACGAGCAGTACTTC. This encodes CASKRQVSYEQYF.

The chain joins TRBV7-2 to TRBJ2-1; D gene unclear. Germline CDR1 is SGHTA and CDR2 is FQGNSA. The CDR3 runs 13 residues. V was trimmed by 3 bases and J by 9 bases, leaving 12 bases between them. The CDR3 reads CASSFISISEQFF. The DNA for the CDR3 is TGTGCCAGCAGCTTTATCTCCATCAGTGAGCAGTTCTTC. Supplemented by reference TRBV7-2 and TRBJ2-1, the full variable domain reads GAGVSQSPSNKVTEKGKDVELRCDPISGHTALYWYRQSLGQGLEFLIYFQGNSAPDKSGLPSDRFSAERTGGSVSTLTIQRTQQEDSAVYLCASSFISISEQFFGPGTRLTVL.

The rearrangement joins TRBV7-3 to TRBJ2-1, with 10 bases aligning to TRBD1. Germline trimming cut 5 bases from V and 6 bases from J; bases unmatched to any gene: 7. This CDR3 has 15 residues. The germline V gene encodes CDR1 SGHTA and CDR2 FQGTGA. Here the CDR3 DNA reads TGTGCCAGCAGCCGGACCGGGACAGGGGTCAATGAGCAGTTCTTC. This gives the protein CASSRTGTGVNEQFF.

V is TRBV29-1 and J is TRBJ2-3, with 11 bases identical to TRBD2. From germline, CDR1 is SQVTM and CDR2 ANQGSEA. The CDR3 has 14 residues. V lost 4 bases to trimming and J lost 5 bases; unmatched junction nucleotides: 5. As DNA, the CDR3 is TGCAGCGTTGGTCTAGCGGGGGGCAAAGATACGCAGTATTTT. It encodes CSVGLAGGKDTQYF.

V and J are TRBV19 and TRBJ2-1; 9 bases line up with TRBD1. CDR3 length: 16 amino acids. With V trimmed by 5 bases and J by 7 bases, 12 bases remained unmatched. Germline CDR1 LNHDA, CDR2 SQIVND (reference sequence). CDR3 bases: TGTGCCAGTAGTTTCCCCCGGGACAGGGCGGGGAATGAGCAGTTCTTC. This codes for CASSFPRDRAGNEQFF. The full variable domain, its missing parts supplied by reference TRBV19 and TRBJ2-1, is DGGITQSPKYLFRKEGQNVTLSCEQNLNHDAMYWYRQDPGQGLRLIYYSQIVNDFQKGDIAEGYSVSREKKESFPLTVTSAQKNPTAFYLCASSFPRDRAGNEQFFGPGTRLTVL.

V usage is TRBV2 and J usage is TRBJ1-3; D uncertain. The CDR3 contains 14 residues. Trimming stripped 7 bases from V and 2 bases from J, with 12 bases between. Germline CDR1 reads SNHLY; CDR2 reads FYNNEI. The CDR3 DNA sequence: TGTGCCAGCACATCTGACATAACTGGAAACACCATATATTTT. Protein product: CASTSDITGNTIYF.

The rearrangement joins TRBV27 to TRBJ1-1, with 10 bases lining up with TRBD1. The junction had 1 base not matched to a gene; V was cut back by 6 bases and J by 0 bases. CDR3 length: 14 residues. The germline gives CDR1 MNHEY, CDR2 SMNVEV (reference sequence). CDR3 residues: CASRGQGMNTEAFF. The DNA of the CDR3 is TGTGCCAGCAGGGGACAGGGGATGAACACTGAAGCTTTCTTT.

The J gene is TRBJ2-1, the V gene TRBV2; 12 bases align to TRBD2. Germline CDR1 SNHLY, CDR2 FYNNEI. The V gene end was trimmed by 5 bases and the J gene end by 8 bases; junction bases not matched to a gene: 13. The CDR3 runs 17 residues. The CDR3 nucleotides read TGTGCCAGCAGTCCTGGGCTAGCGGGGGGGCCGAGGGATGAGCAGTTCTTC. This codes for CASSPGLAGGPRDEQFF.

The chain is built from TRBV10-3 and TRBJ2-7; 9 bases are a match to TRBD2. CDR1 is ENHRY and CDR2 is SYGVKD in the germline V gene. The CDR3 contains 15 residues. J was trimmed by 2 bases and V by 4 bases; bases with no gene match: 6. The CDR3 bases are TGTGCCATCAGTGGCGGGGAGCGGGGGGCCTACGAGCAGTACTTC. Translation gives CAISGGERGAYEQYF.

The rearrangement links TRBV9 to TRBJ2-5; 11 bases align to TRBD2. Germline trimming cut 3 bases from V and 3 bases from J; bases unmatched to any gene: 10. This CDR3 has 17 residues. The germline V gene encodes CDR1 SGDLS and CDR2 YYNGEE. The CDR3 nucleotides are TGTGCCAGCAGCGGAGGGATTAGCGGGGGGGAAGAAGAGACCCAGTACTTC. Encoded protein: CASSGGISGGEEETQYF.

This chain uses TRBV5-4 with TRBJ1-1, with D perhaps TRBD1 (5 bases). The CDR3 contains 14 residues. Germline CDR1 reads SGHNT; CDR2 reads YYREEE (reference sequence). Trimming stripped 6 bases from V and 1 base from J, with 13 bases between. Here the CDR3 reads CASNPVGGNTEAFF. In DNA form, the CDR3 reads TGTGCCAGCAACCCGGTGGGGGGGAACACTGAAGCTTTCTTT.